This T cell receptor (beta chain) originates from a study of tumor-infiltrating lymphocytes in primary liver carcinoma. Across the whole study: Sample yields, roughly 3.5 to 7.13 million productive TCRbeta reads, were similar across the tissue types.

The researchers produced TCR beta cDNA from 450 to 600 ng total RNA with a constant-region primer. A slightly modified ARM-PCR protocol with three nested multiplex PCR rounds produced these TCR beta libraries. Two initial PCR rounds of about 11 cycles each paired TRBV1-TRBV30 forward primers with a C-beta reverse primer. TCRdb processed the multiplex PCR reads anew with MiXCR; each CDR3 protein has one entry. Of roughly 120,000 distinct CDR3 sequences listed, around two thirds were seen once; the top ten hold over 6.5%. Co-extracting RNA and DNA was done with about 20-33 mg of unsorted bulk tissue as input. Whole-study findings and limits: Significantly larger top-250-clone fractions were found in tumors than in blood (p = 0.039).

This clonotype has a handful of counts. Its antigen is still unknown. The length of the CDR3 is 12 residues. CDR1 is MNHEY and CDR2 is SVGAGI in the germline V gene. Trimming took off 7 bases at V and 5 bases at J, with 11 bases between the two ends. The gene calls are TRBV6-5 and TRBJ2-5; the D gene is possibly TRBD2 (6 bases). This clonotype was obtained from a woman aged 55-70 years with primary liver carcinoma and hepatitis B virus infection. Material: tumor-adjacent normal liver tissue. The CDR3 here is CASNTGGETQYF. The CDR3 DNA follows: TGTGCCAGCAACACTGGGGGGGAGACCCAGTACTTC.